This T cell receptor (beta chain) is drawn from a study of OX40 agonist ivuxolimab in advanced cancers. Study-level points and caveats: People who partly responded at 0.1-3.0 mg/kg had some of the least clonal expansion seen.

Trimming removed 4 bases from V and 4 bases from J, with 14 bases in between. The CDR3 consists of 14 residues. CDR1 SGHRS and CDR2 YFSETQ come from the germline V gene. As regards this clone: The antigen remains unidentified.

Libraries were prepared by immunoSEQ multiplex PCR; TCRdb keeps only in-frame clonotypes and omits some of them. The sample shows some 150,000 clones, 90% of them seen only once. Autoimmune disease history or systemic immunosuppression led to patient exclusion. This material consisted of CD4+ or CD8+ T cells sorted from blood, taken in a trial of the OX40 agonist ivuxolimab. The V gene is TRBV5-1, the J gene TRBJ1-1; unclear D gene. The TCR sequence derives from an adult with an advanced solid tumor such as melanoma, head and neck, liver or kidney cancer. The CDR3 reads CASSREDLGTEAFF. The CDR3 coding sequence is TGCGCCAGCAGCCGGGAGGATCTGGGCACTGAAGCTTTCTTT. Full variable domain (rest looked up from reference TRBV5-1 and TRBJ1-1): KAGVTQTPRYLIKTRGQQVTLSCSPISGHRSVSWYQQTPGQGLQFLFEYFSETQRNKGNFPGRFSGRQFSNSRSEMNVSTLELGDSALYLCASSREDLGTEAFFGQGTRLTVV.